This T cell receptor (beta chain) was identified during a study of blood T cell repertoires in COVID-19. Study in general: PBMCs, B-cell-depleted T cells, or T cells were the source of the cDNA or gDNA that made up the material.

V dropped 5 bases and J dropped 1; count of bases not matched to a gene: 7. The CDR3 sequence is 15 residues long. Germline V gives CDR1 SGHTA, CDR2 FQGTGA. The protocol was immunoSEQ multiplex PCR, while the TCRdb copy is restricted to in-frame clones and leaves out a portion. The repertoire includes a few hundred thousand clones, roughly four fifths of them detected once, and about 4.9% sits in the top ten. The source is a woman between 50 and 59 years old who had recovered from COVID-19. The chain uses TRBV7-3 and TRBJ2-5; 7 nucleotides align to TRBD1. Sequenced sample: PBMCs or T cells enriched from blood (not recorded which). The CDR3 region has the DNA TGTGCCAGCAGCACCCACAGGGGACCCCAAGAGACCCAGTACTTC. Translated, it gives CASSTHRGPQETQYF.